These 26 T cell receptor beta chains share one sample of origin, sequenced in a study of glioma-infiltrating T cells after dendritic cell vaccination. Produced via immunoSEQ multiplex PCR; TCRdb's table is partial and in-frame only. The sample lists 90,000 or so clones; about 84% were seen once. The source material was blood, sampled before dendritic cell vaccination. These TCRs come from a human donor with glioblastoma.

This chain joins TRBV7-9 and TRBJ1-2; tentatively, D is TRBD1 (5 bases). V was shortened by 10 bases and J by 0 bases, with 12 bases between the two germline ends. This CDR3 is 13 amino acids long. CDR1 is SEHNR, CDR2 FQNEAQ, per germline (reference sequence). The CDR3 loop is CATLGASNYGYTF. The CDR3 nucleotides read TGTGCCACCCTAGGGGCCTCTAACTATGGCTACACCTTC.

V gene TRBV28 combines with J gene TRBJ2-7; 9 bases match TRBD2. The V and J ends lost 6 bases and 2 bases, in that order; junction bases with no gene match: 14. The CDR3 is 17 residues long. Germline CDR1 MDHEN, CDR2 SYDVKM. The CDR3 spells CASRTKSAGGRAYEQYF. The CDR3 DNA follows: TGTGCCAGCAGGACAAAATCAGCGGGCGGGAGGGCCTACGAGCAGTACTTC.

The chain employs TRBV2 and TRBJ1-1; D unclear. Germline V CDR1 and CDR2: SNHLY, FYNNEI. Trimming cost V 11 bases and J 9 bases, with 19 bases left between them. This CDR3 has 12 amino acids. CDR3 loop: CACRGEVWKAFF. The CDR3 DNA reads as TGTGCCTGCCGCGGTGAGGTTTGGAAAGCTTTCTTT.

CDR3 protein: CASLTTGTGEKLFF. The CDR3 coding sequence is TGTGCCAGCTTAACGACAGGAACAGGTGAAAAACTGTTTTTT. The J gene is TRBJ1-4, the V gene TRBV6-1, with a tentative D call TRBD1 (6 bases). This CDR3 contains 14 residues. Trimming shortened V by 8 bases and J by 7 bases, and 17 bases separated the two germline ends. Germline V gene sequence: CDR1 MNHNS, CDR2 SASEGT.

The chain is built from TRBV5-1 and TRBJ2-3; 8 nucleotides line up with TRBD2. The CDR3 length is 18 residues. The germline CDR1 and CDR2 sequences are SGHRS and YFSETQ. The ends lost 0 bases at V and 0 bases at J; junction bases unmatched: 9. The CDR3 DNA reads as TGCGCCAGCAGCTTGGGCTCGGGGGGGCCCCCAAGCACAGATACGCAGTATTTT. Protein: CASSLGSGGPPSTDTQYF.

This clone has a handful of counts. The chain's CDR3 is CATPGGSGSFNTQYF. CDR3 in DNA: TGTGCCACCCCGGGGGGAAGCGGGAGTTTCAATACGCAGTATTTT. J is TRBJ2-3 and V is TRBV2; TRBD2 aligns across 8 bases. The trim removed 10 bases at V and 7 bases at J, leaving 16 bases unmatched. The CDR3 runs to 15 residues. CDR1 is SNHLY and CDR2 is FYNNEI in the germline V gene.

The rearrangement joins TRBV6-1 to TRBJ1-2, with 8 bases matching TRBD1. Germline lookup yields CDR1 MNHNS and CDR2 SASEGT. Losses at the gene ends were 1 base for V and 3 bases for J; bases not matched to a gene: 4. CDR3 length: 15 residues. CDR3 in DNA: TGTGCCAGCAGTGAAGACGACAGGGGATACTATGGCTACACCTTC. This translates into CASSEDDRGYYGYTF.

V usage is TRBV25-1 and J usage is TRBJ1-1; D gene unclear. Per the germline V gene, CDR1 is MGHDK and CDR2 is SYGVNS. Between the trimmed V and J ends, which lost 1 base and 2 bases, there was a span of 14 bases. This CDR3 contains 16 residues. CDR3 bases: TGTGCCAGCAGTGAATCTGGGCAGCCCTTCAACACTGAAGCTTTCTTT. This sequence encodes CASSESGQPFNTEAFF.

CDR3 sequence: CASSPSGNYNEQFF. In DNA form, the CDR3 reads TGTGCCAGCAGCCCTAGCGGTAACTACAATGAGCAGTTCTTC. The chain links TRBV5-4 to TRBJ2-1; 7 positions match TRBD2. CDR1 and CDR2 (germline): SGHNT, YYREEE (reference sequence). The V and J ends lost 4 bases and 3 bases, in that order; junction bases with no gene match: 4. The CDR3 contains 14 residues.

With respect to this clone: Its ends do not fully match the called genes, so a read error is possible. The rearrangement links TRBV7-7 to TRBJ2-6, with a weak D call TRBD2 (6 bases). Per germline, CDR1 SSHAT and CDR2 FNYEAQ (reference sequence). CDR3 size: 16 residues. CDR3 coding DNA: TGTGCTAGCAGCTCCGGGGGAATCTCTGGGGCCAACGTCCTGACTTTC. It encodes CASSSGGISGANVLTF.

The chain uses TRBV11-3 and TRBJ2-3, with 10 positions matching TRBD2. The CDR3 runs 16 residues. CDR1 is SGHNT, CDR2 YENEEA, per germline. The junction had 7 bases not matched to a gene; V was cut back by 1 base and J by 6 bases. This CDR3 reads CASSLVSGRASDTQYF. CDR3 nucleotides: TGTGCCAGCAGCTTAGTAAGCGGGAGGGCCTCGGATACGCAGTATTTT.

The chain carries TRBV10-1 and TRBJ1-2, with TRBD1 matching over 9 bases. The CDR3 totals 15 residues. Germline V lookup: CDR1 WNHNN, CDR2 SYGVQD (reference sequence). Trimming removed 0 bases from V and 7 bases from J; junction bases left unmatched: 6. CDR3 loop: CASSESNRGRGGYTF. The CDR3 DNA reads TGCGCCAGCAGTGAGTCGAACAGGGGGCGTGGTGGCTACACCTTC.

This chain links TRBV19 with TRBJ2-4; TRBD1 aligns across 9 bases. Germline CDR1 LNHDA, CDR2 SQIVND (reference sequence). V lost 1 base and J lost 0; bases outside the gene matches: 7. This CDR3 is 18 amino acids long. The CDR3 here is CASSIVDRGTLAKNIQYF. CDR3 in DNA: TGTGCCAGTAGTATAGTAGACAGGGGGACCCTAGCCAAAAACATTCAGTACTTC.

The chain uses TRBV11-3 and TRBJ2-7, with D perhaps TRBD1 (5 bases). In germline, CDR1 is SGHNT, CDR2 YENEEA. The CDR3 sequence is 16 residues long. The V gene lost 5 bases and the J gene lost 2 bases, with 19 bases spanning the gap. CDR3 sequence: CASSPKGSGNTYEQYF. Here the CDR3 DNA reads TGTGCCAGCAGCCCTAAGGGATCAGGGAATACCTACGAGCAGTACTTC.

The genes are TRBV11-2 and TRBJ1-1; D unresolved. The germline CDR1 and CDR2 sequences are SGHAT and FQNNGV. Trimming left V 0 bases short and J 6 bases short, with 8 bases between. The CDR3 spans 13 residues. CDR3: CASSLDLIPEAFF. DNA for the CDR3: TGTGCCAGCAGCTTAGATCTTATCCCTGAAGCTTTCTTT.

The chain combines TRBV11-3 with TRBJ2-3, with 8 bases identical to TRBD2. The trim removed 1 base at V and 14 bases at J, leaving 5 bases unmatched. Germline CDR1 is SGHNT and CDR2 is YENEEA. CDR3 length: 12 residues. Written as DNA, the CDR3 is TGTGCCAGCAGCTTAGGGAGTAGCGGGATGTATTTT. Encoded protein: CASSLGSSGMYF.

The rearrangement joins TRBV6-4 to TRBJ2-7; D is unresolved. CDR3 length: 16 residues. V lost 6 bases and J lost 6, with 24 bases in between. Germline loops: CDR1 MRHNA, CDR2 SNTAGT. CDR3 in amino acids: CASSLPVAQFLLEQYF. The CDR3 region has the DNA TGTGCCAGCAGCCTCCCAGTTGCTCAGTTTCTGCTCGAGCAGTACTTC.

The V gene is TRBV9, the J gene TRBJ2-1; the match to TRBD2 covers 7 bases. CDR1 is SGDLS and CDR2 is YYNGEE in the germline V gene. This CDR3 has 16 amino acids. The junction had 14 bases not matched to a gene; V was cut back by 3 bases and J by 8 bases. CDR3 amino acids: CASSAYGAGATHEQFF. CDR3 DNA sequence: TGTGCCAGCAGCGCCTATGGGGCGGGAGCGACGCATGAGCAGTTCTTC.

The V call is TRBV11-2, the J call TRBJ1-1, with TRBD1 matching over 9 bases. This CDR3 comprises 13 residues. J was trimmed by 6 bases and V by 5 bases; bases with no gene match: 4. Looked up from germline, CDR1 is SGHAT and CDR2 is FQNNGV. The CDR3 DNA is TGTGCCAGCAGCCTGACAGGGGGGTCTGAAGCTTTCTTT. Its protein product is CASSLTGGSEAFF.

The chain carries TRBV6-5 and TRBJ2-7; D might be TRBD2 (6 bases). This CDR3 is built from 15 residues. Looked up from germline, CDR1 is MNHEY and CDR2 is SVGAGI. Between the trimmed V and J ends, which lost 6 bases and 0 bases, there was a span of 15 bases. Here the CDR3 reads CASSPRGGASYEQYF. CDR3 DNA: TGTGCCAGCAGCCCCCGAGGCGGGGCCTCCTACGAGCAGTACTTC.

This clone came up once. This CDR3 is CASSSPAMGATNEKLFF. The CDR3 DNA reads as TGTGCCAGCAGCTCCCCCGCGATGGGAGCAACTAATGAAAAACTGTTTTTT. The chain uses TRBV9 and TRBJ1-4; no clear D gene. Germline V gene sequence: CDR1 SGDLS, CDR2 YYNGEE. The CDR3 loop spans 17 amino acids. V lost 4 bases, J lost 0 bases, and 16 bases lay in between.

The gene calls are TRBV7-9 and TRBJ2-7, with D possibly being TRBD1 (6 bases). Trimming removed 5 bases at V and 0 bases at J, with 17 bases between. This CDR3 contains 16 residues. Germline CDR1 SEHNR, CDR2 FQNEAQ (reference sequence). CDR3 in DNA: TGTGCCAGCAGCGTGGGGGCAGGGGCCGCCTCCTACGAGCAGTACTTC. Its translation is CASSVGAGAASYEQYF. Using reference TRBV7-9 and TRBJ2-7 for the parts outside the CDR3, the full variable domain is DTGVSQNPRHKITKRGQNVTFRCDPISEHNRLYWYRQTLGQGPEFLTYFQNEAQLEKSRLLSDRFSAERPKGSFSTLEIQRTEQGDSAMYLCASSVGAGAASYEQYFGPGTRLTVT.

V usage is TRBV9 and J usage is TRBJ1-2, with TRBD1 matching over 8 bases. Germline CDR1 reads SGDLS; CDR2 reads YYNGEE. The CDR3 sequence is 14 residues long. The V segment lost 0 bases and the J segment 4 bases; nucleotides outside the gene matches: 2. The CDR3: CASSVDQGAYGYTF. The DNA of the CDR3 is TGTGCCAGCAGCGTAGACCAGGGGGCCTATGGCTACACCTTC. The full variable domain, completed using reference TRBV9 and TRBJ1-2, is DSGVTQTPKHLITATGQRVTLRCSPRSGDLSVYWYQQSLDQGLQFLIQYYNGEERAKGNILERFSAQQFPDLHSELNLSSLELGDSALYFCASSVDQGAYGYTFGSGTRLTVV.

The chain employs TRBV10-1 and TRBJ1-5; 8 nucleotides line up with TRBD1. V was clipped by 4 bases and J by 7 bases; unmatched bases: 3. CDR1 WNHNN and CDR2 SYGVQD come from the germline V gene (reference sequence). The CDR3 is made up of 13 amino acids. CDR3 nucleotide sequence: TGCGCCAGCAGTGCGACAGGGGACCAGCCCCAGCATTTT. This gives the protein CASSATGDQPQHF.

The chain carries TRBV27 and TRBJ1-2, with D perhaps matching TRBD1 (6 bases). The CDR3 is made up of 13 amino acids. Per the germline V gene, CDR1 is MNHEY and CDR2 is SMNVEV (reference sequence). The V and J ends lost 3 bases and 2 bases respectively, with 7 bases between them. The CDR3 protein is CASSFTGNYGYTF. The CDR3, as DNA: TGTGCCAGCAGTTTTACAGGGAACTATGGCTACACCTTC.

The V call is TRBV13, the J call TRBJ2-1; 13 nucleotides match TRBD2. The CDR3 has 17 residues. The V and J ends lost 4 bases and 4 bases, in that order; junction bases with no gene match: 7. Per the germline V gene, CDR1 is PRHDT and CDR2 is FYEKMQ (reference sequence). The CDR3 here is CASSSYGTSGIYNEQFF. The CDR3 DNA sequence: TGTGCCAGCAGCTCATATGGGACTAGCGGGATTTACAATGAGCAGTTCTTC.